These 27 T cell receptor beta chains were all obtained from the same sample, sequenced in a study of T cells in Graves' hyperthyroidism and ophthalmopathy. The CDR3 regions of TCR beta were amplified from RNA transcripts. A set of HTBI primers served as the primers for a first-round RT-PCR of the TCR CDR3. Each CDR3 protein is one row after TCRdb ran MiXCR on the multiplex PCR reads. The sample shows about 620,000 distinct CDR3 sequences, 15% to 20% of them seen only once. Source material: blood. The receptors stem from a woman aged 25-40 years with Graves' hyperthyroidism.

This clonotype appeared a single time. A much bigger clone sits one base away, suggesting this may be a read error. This sequence joins TRBV7-2 and TRBJ2-5; 7 nucleotides align to TRBD1. This CDR3 region has 18 residues. Germline loops: CDR1 SGHTA, CDR2 FQGNSA. The CDR3 bases are TGTGCCAGCAGCTTTACAGGGGCCCCGCACTGGGCCCAAGAGACCCGGTACTTC. Encoded protein: CASSFTGAPHWAQETRYF.

In this sample, this clonotype turned up many times. This sequence joins TRBV11-1 and TRBJ2-1, with TRBD2 identical over 9 bases. Germline V CDR1 and CDR2: SGHAT, FQDESV (reference sequence). The CDR3 is 14 residues long. The junction had 4 bases not matched to a gene; V was cut back by 4 bases and J by 6 bases. CDR3 sequence: CASSSTSGVNEQFF. CDR3 DNA: TGTGCCAGCAGCTCGACTAGCGGCGTCAATGAGCAGTTCTTC.

V and J are TRBV20-1 and TRBJ2-1; 10 positions match TRBD2. The CDR3 consists of 14 residues. V trimming: 3 bases; J trimming: 7 bases; junction bases outside the gene matches: 6. The germline V gene encodes CDR1 DFQATT and CDR2 SNEGSKA (reference sequence). CDR3 sequence: CSARGLAGENEQFF. CDR3 DNA sequence: TGCAGTGCTAGGGGCCTAGCGGGAGAGAATGAGCAGTTCTTC.

This clonotype was recorded many times. The CDR3 region has the DNA TGTGCCAGCAGTCCAGGACTGTACGGCTATGGCTACACCTTC. Translating gives CASSPGLYGYGYTF. The chain carries TRBV11-2 and TRBJ1-2, with D uncertain. The length of the CDR3 is 14 residues. From germline, CDR1 is SGHAT and CDR2 FQNNGV. V dropped 6 bases and J dropped 4 bases, with 15 bases sitting between them.

This clonotype came up many times. The chain uses TRBV27 and TRBJ2-7, with D possibly being TRBD1 (6 bases). The germline V gene has CDR1 MNHEY and CDR2 SMNVEV (reference sequence). V lost 4 bases and J lost 2, with 18 bases in between. The CDR3 totals 16 residues. CDR3 loop: CASSSTKQGIPYEQYF. CDR3 DNA sequence: TGTGCCAGCAGTTCCACCAAACAGGGTATCCCCTACGAGCAGTACTTC.

This clonotype was counted a few times. The chain couples TRBV9 to TRBJ2-7, with D unresolved. V was shortened by 0 bases and J by 7 bases, with 5 bases between the two germline ends. The CDR3 has 11 amino acids. Germline lookup yields CDR1 SGDLS and CDR2 YYNGEE. In DNA form, the CDR3 reads TGTGCCAGCAGCGTAGTAGAGGAGCAGTACTTC. Its protein is CASSVVEEQYF.

The CDR3 spells CASRHISGTAGEAQYF. CDR3 nucleotide sequence: TGTGCCAGCAGGCACATTTCCGGGACAGCGGGGGAGGCCCAGTACTTC. The chain couples TRBV6-1 to TRBJ2-5; a weak D match, TRBD2 (8 bases). V was cut by 6 bases and J by 9 bases, with 26 bases left in between. The germline V gene encodes CDR1 MNHNS and CDR2 SASEGT. The CDR3 is made up of 16 amino acids.

This clonotype was counted at least ten times. The V gene is TRBV6-2 or TRBV6-3, the J gene TRBJ2-5; either TRBD1 or TRBD2 may fit D (5 bases each). V lost 7 bases, J lost 4 bases, and 16 bases lay in between. The CDR3 loop spans 14 amino acids. Germline loops: CDR1 MNHEY, CDR2 SVGEGT. The CDR3 here is CASTRGDELETQYF. CDR3 coding DNA: TGTGCCAGCACCAGAGGGGACGAATTAGAGACCCAGTACTTC.

This clonotype was observed a few times. This chain uses TRBV2 with TRBJ2-3, with D perhaps matching TRBD2 (6 bases). V was clipped by 7 bases and J by 8 bases, with 22 bases between them. The germline V gene has CDR1 SNHLY and CDR2 FYNNEI. CDR3 size: 15 residues. Here the CDR3 DNA reads TGTGCCAGCACTTCGTTAAGGGACTTGGAGGGTACGCAGTATTTT. The encoded protein is CASTSLRDLEGTQYF.

Ten or more counts support this clonotype. J is TRBJ2-7 and V is TRBV20-1; D uncertain. The V gene lost 4 bases and the J gene lost 2 bases, with 6 bases spanning the gap. Germline loops: CDR1 DFQATT, CDR2 SNEGSKA (reference sequence). There are 11 residues in the CDR3. The CDR3 loop reads CSATVTYEQYF. The CDR3 DNA reads as TGCAGTGCTACAGTAACCTACGAGCAGTACTTC.

This clonotype showed up just a few times. V gene TRBV7-2 combines with J gene TRBJ1-4, with a tentative D call TRBD1 (5 bases). CDR1 and CDR2 (germline): SGHTA, FQGNSA. V dropped 1 base and J dropped 8 bases, with 11 bases sitting between them. This CDR3 has 14 residues. CDR3 DNA sequence: TGTGCCAGCAGCTTAGGGGGACGGGGGGAAAAACTGTTTTTT. It encodes CASSLGGRGEKLFF.

This clonotype was observed many times. This chain links TRBV28 with TRBJ2-3, with D perhaps TRBD1 or TRBD2 (5 bases each). Per the germline V gene, CDR1 is MDHEN and CDR2 is SYDVKM. This CDR3 has 16 amino acids. V was trimmed by 5 bases and J by 4 bases, leaving 19 bases between them. In nucleotides, the CDR3 is TGTGCCAGCAGTCCAAACGCCGGGGCTACCGCAGATACGCAGTATTTT. Amino acids: CASSPNAGATADTQYF.

This clonotype was seen a handful of times. This rearrangement joins TRBV3-1 to TRBJ2-2; the match to TRBD1 covers 10 bases. The CDR3 runs to 16 residues. Losses at the gene ends were 3 bases for V and 0 bases for J; bases not matched to a gene: 1. Germline V gene data show CDR1 as LGHDT and CDR2 as YNNKEL (reference sequence). The CDR3 region is CASSHGQGANTGELFF. The CDR3 DNA reads TGTGCCAGCAGCCATGGACAGGGGGCGAACACCGGGGAGCTGTTTTTT.

This clonotype was recorded many times. This chain connects TRBV15 to TRBJ1-1; D not resolved. The CDR3 runs 13 residues. The germline gives CDR1 LNHNV, CDR2 YYDKDF (reference sequence). The V and J ends lost 0 bases and 7 bases respectively, with 9 bases between them. CDR3 amino acids: CATSRDRRDEAFF. CDR3 bases: TGTGCCACCAGCAGAGATCGTAGGGATGAAGCTTTCTTT.

The chain couples TRBV30 to TRBJ1-4, with no clear D. V was clipped by 7 bases and J by 7 bases, with 10 bases between them. CDR3 length: 11 residues. The germline CDR1 and CDR2 sequences are GTSNPN and SVGIG (reference sequence). Written as DNA, the CDR3 is TGTGCCTTGGGGAGTTTTGAAAAACTGTTTTTT. It codes for CALGSFEKLFF.

This clonotype was picked up a small number of times. The chain carries TRBV5-4 and TRBJ1-6, with unresolved D. Germline loops: CDR1 SGHNT, CDR2 YYREEE (reference sequence). The V end was cut by 1 base, the J end by 10 bases, with 6 bases between. The CDR3 consists of 12 residues. The DNA of the CDR3 is TGTGCCAGCAGCTTGACAGACTCACCCCTCCACTTT. Its translation is CASSLTDSPLHF. Full variable domain (missing parts from reference TRBV5-4 and TRBJ1-6): ETGVTQSPTHLIKTRGQQVTLRCSSQSGHNTVSWYQQALGQGPQFIFQYYREEENGRGNFPPRFSGLQFPNYSSELNVNALELDDSALYLCASSLTDSPLHFGNGTRLTVT.

This clonotype was recorded many times. The chain recombines TRBV27 with TRBJ1-4; a possible D gene is TRBD1 (6 bases). This CDR3 has 13 residues. V was shortened by 4 bases and J by 8 bases, with 11 bases between the two germline ends. In germline, CDR1 is MNHEY, CDR2 SMNVEV (reference sequence). The CDR3 loop reads CASSSGGVEKLFF. For the CDR3, the DNA is TGTGCCAGCAGTTCGGGGGGCGTCGAAAAACTGTTTTTT.

J is TRBJ2-1 and V is TRBV28, with a weak D call TRBD2 (7 bases). V lost 7 bases and J 3 bases, leaving 16 bases between the germline ends. Germline CDR1 MDHEN, CDR2 SYDVKM. The CDR3 runs to 15 residues. Here the CDR3 DNA reads TGTGCCAGCACCCTGGGGGGGGCGGACTACAATGAGCAGTTCTTC. Its protein product is CASTLGGADYNEQFF.

This chain joins TRBV9 and TRBJ2-1, with a possible D match to TRBD2 (6 bases). Between the trimmed V and J ends, which lost 4 bases and 6 bases, there was a span of 20 bases. Germline-derived CDR1 and CDR2 are SGDLS and YYNGEE. The CDR3 loop spans 16 amino acids. The DNA of the CDR3 is TGTGCCAGCAGCCCCACGGGTGGGGACTCCGCCAATGAGCAGTTCTTC. Its translation is CASSPTGGDSANEQFF.

The sample holds many counts of this clonotype. The CDR3 DNA is TGTGCCAGCAGTGTGCGACAGGGGGAATCCTACGAGCAGTACTTC. Protein: CASSVRQGESYEQYF. The chain has TRBV27 and TRBJ2-7; the match to TRBD1 covers 9 bases. Trimming removed 5 bases from V and 1 base from J; junction bases left unmatched: 6. The CDR3 covers 15 residues. Germline lookup yields CDR1 MNHEY and CDR2 SMNVEV (reference sequence).

J is TRBJ2-2 and V is TRBV7-2; no clear D gene. Germline V CDR1 and CDR2: SGHTA, FQGNSA. V gave up 1 base and J gave up 6 bases, with 9 bases separating them. This CDR3 is 14 amino acids long. DNA for the CDR3: TGTGCCAGCAGCTTAGTTCCATTCTCCGGGGAGCTGTTTTTT. Its protein product is CASSLVPFSGELFF.

This clonotype was found many times. V gene TRBV5-5 combines with J gene TRBJ1-2, with D possibly TRBD1 on 6 matching bases. V was pared by 4 bases and J by 8 bases, with 12 bases between. The length of the CDR3 is 12 residues. Germline CDR1 SGHKS, CDR2 YYEKEE (reference sequence). The CDR3 protein is CASSGDRLGYTF. The CDR3 DNA reads as TGTGCCAGCAGCGGTGACAGGCTAGGCTACACCTTC.

This clonotype has more than one count but fewer than ten. The chain recombines TRBV19 with TRBJ2-2; perhaps TRBD1 as D (5 bases). V was cut by 6 bases and J by 1 base, with 9 bases left in between. This CDR3 comprises 14 residues. CDR1 is LNHDA and CDR2 is SQIVND in the germline V gene (reference sequence). The CDR3 DNA is TGTGCCAGTAGGACAGCTGTGAACACCGGGGAGCTGTTTTTT. The encoded protein is CASRTAVNTGELFF. Full variable domain (missing parts from reference TRBV19 and TRBJ2-2): DGGITQSPKYLFRKEGQNVTLSCEQNLNHDAMYWYRQDPGQGLRLIYYSQIVNDFQKGDIAEGYSVSREKKESFPLTVTSAQKNPTAFYLCASRTAVNTGELFFGEGSRLTVL.

This clonotype appeared many times. The chain is built from TRBV7-2 and TRBJ2-5, with unresolved D. The germline gives CDR1 SGHTA, CDR2 FQGNSA. V was clipped by 2 bases and J by 3 bases, with 7 bases between them. The CDR3 has 13 residues. In nucleotides, the CDR3 is TGTGCCAGCAGCTTAAGGAACAAAGAGACCCAGTACTTC. It yields the protein CASSLRNKETQYF.

This clonotype has only a few counts. This rearrangement joins TRBV27 to TRBJ1-2; 7 bases line up with TRBD1. Germline V gene lookup returns CDR1 MNHEY and CDR2 SMNVEV (reference sequence). V was pared by 5 bases and J by 4 bases, with 7 bases of the junction left unmatched. This CDR3 contains 14 residues. The CDR3 DNA is TGTGCCAGCAGTGAAACAGGGGACCCCTATGGCTACACCTTC. As protein: CASSETGDPYGYTF.

This clonotype was observed at least ten times. Sequence at one end of the junction differs from germline and may be a read error. V gene TRBV12-3 or TRBV12-4 combines with J gene TRBJ2-7; 7 nucleotides match TRBD2. This CDR3 has 14 residues. This CDR3 is CASSPSGSSYKQYF. The CDR3, as DNA: TGTGCCAGCAGCCCTAGCGGATCCTCCTACAAGCAGTACTTC.

This chain connects TRBV6-2 or TRBV6-3 to TRBJ2-5; tentative D call: TRBD1 (5 bases). The V end was cut by 2 bases, the J end by 5 bases, with 18 bases between. Germline assignment: CDR1 MNHEY and CDR2 SVGEGT. The CDR3 sequence is 16 residues long. CDR3 sequence reads: CASSYGAQSRVETQYF. Here the CDR3 DNA reads TGTGCCAGCAGTTACGGGGCACAGAGTCGTGTGGAGACCCAGTACTTC.